These T cell receptor beta chains were read from a single sample in a study of PD-L1 blockade in urothelial cancer. Generated by immunoSEQ multiplex PCR, the TCRdb table keeps only in-frame clones and is missing some. This sample yields about 29,000 clones, of which more than 70% are seen a single time; roughly 3.1% belongs to the top ten. The material was PBMCs, obtained around atezolizumab (anti-PD-L1) treatment. These receptors all stem from a man aged 50 or older with urothelial cancer. CDR3s include the opening cysteine and the closing phenylalanine or tryptophan.

CASSLTGLSSYNEQFF	TRBV7-2	TRBJ2-1
CASSIPRVAGDTGELFF	TRBV7-2	TRBJ2-2
CASSQFRTESTDTQYF	TRBV28	TRBJ2-3
CASSERTSGVIYEQYF	TRBV18	TRBJ2-7
CASSDIQGNTEAFF	TRBV27	TRBJ1-1
CASSHTGTDTQYF	TRBV19	TRBJ2-3
CASSQSRQGSGEQYF	TRBV4-3	TRBJ2-7
CASSLVRTSGYNEQFF	TRBV7-3	TRBJ2-1
CASSRIAFPPEETQYF	TRBV7-9	TRBJ2-5
CASITGADRSNQPQHF	TRBV19	TRBJ1-5
CASSDGTSSTDTQYF	TRBV6-4	TRBJ2-3
CASSLWGPGYGNQPQHF	TRBV27	TRBJ1-5
CASSLQGVPGNEQFF	TRBV28	TRBJ2-1
CASTPTGGGNQPQHF	TRBV5-1	TRBJ1-5
CASSSHIRQGEGNTEAFF	TRBV5-1	TRBJ1-1
CASSQDPSGTRDYEQYF	TRBV4-2	TRBJ2-7
CASRVDRGSPYEQYF	TRBV6-1	TRBJ2-7
CASRGTESNYGYTF	TRBV27	TRBJ1-2
CASSSGLPVPSEQYF	TRBV5-1	TRBJ2-7
CASSKVGGNYGYTF	TRBV21-1	TRBJ1-2
CASSLSRLAGGETQYF	TRBV7-2	TRBJ2-5
CASSLAPSSYEQYF	TRBV5-1	TRBJ2-7
CASSPLPQGADIQYF	TRBV18	TRBJ2-4
CASSPGLAGAYEQYF	TRBV28	TRBJ2-7
CAWSNGPYTGELFF	TRBV30	TRBJ2-2
CASSEVQGMDRDTQYF	TRBV6-1	TRBJ2-3
CAISGGGSNQPQHF	TRBV10-3	TRBJ1-5
CASSFGHLSSGNTIYF	TRBV19	TRBJ1-3
CAWSPIPTGSGYTF	TRBV30	TRBJ1-2
CASSYTSGGNTGELFF	TRBV5-1	TRBJ2-2
CASSPVYNEQFF	TRBV14	TRBJ2-1
CASSSQNDRVETQYF	TRBV7-2	TRBJ2-5
CASSFLQTGMNTEAFF	TRBV27	TRBJ1-1
CASSLPRGQMYQETQYF	TRBV5-1	TRBJ2-5
CASSPAKPNSYEQYF	TRBV5-6	TRBJ2-7
CASSPQAGGWSYNEQFF	TRBV7-2	TRBJ2-1
CAWRWGPGETQYF	TRBV30	TRBJ2-5
CASSITQTPVYTF	TRBV7-9	TRBJ1-2
CASSGQGNTGELFF	TRBV25-1	TRBJ2-2
CASSIGGTNTGELFF	TRBV19	TRBJ2-2
CASSVRPLSGGGQETQYF	TRBV9	TRBJ2-5
CASSSRASGYTF	TRBV6-5	TRBJ1-2
CASTTFWGGNEQFF	TRBV9	TRBJ2-1
CASRSGTGISYGYTF	TRBV2	TRBJ1-2
CASKLVRGLNEQFF	TRBV6-1	TRBJ2-1
CASSPPLGGYYGYTF	TRBV6-5	TRBJ1-2
CASSSRQGTGELFF	TRBV7-2	TRBJ2-2
CASSWTDATNEKLFF	TRBV19	TRBJ1-4
CASKAAGTGELFF	TRBV27	TRBJ2-2
CASRIQGNYNEQFF	TRBV7-9	TRBJ2-1
CASSSPFGQNRGEAFF	TRBV11-2	TRBJ1-1
CASKARGFDNEQFF	TRBV6-4	TRBJ2-1
CASSTGTTRTGELFF	TRBV9	TRBJ2-2
CASSTGQGWQETQYF	TRBV7-9	TRBJ2-5
CTSSQDSEGSYNEQFF	TRBV1	TRBJ2-1
CASSIDGYTGELFF	TRBV19	TRBJ2-2
CASSLGGLSTDTQYF	TRBV5-1	TRBJ2-3
CASSQDAAGAYRDTQYF	TRBV4-1	TRBJ2-3
CASSLTGTGSEAFF	TRBV11-2	TRBJ1-1